This T cell receptor beta chain was sequenced in a study of cytomegalovirus exposure and HLA in healthy donors. Study-wide results and limits: The authors later found most CMV-associated TCR beta chains appeared HLA-restricted.

Comments on this clone: Its antigen is unknown.

Both 60 Vbeta primers and 13 Jbeta primers went into the PCR. The method was immunoSEQ multiplex PCR; TCRdb's version includes in-frame clones alone and lacks a portion of them. The sample includes approximately 170,000 clones, 75% to 90% of them seen just once. CDR3 size: 15 residues. J gave up 7 bases and V 0 bases, and 6 bases lay outside the gene matches. Germline values: CDR1 MNHEY, CDR2 SMNVEV (reference sequence). The rearrangement joins TRBV27 to TRBJ2-3; 8 nucleotides line up with TRBD2. Sequencing was carried out using PBMCs. The clonotype originates from a boy under 10 years old in good health and CMV-seronegative. The CDR3: CASSLSLAGGNTQYF. CDR3 coding DNA: TGTGCCAGCAGTTTATCGTTGGCGGGAGGAAATACGCAGTATTTT.